This T cell receptor (beta chain) appears in the sequencing data of a study of beta chain features in type 1 diabetes (dated by TCRdb to between 2017 and 2018). Study-level background: Patients and healthy donors did not differ in mean age, gender distribution, total cell number or subset yield. A total of roughly 100 million sorted cells were examined across all samples, and the number of cells per subset was strongly correlated with RNA yield. In the study, recently diagnosed type 1 diabetes patients and matched healthy donors were compared on the TCRB repertoires of their sorted circulating CD4+ T cell subsets. Naive and central memory subsets were obtained from all 30 or so donors, but regulatory and stem cell-like memory subsets were isolated from only 8 patients and roughly 8 healthy donors. Beyond this particular receptor, the publication reports: Type 1 diabetes patients showed a moderate but significant shortening of TCRB CDR3 length in all four CD4+ subsets. HLA sub-analyses involved small numbers of individuals, so any influence of HLA type on TCRB rearrangement remained unresolved. Sequencing cDNA rather than genomic DNA could over-represent highly expressing activated cells, although activation and CD3 levels did not differ between groups. PCR may preferentially amplify shorter templates, but because patient and control samples were amplified and corrected together, any resulting skew would affect both groups equally. Naive, central memory and regulatory TCRB repertoires appeared to be more similar among patients than among healthy donors. At VDJ recombination sites, patients with type 1 diabetes made fewer insertions and deleted more nucleotides, a pattern implying thymic rearrangement abnormalities.

V drops 5 bases and J drops 1 base, leaving 14 bases in between. The germline V gene (reference sequence) sets CDR1 to SEHNR and CDR2 to FQNEAQ. The CDR3 measures 15 amino acids from cysteine to phenylalanine. The read is trimmed to its CDR3 DNA, 45 bases read in frame from base 1. The entire isolated RNA was reverse transcribed using the High Capacity cDNA Reverse Transcription Kit, and thus expressed TCRB transcripts were sequenced. Deep immunoSEQ sequencing was performed on naive, central memory and regulatory T cell samples, with an average of roughly 3.5 million total reads per sample. Sorted cells were lysed in RLT buffer, and RNA was extracted using DNase-treated RNeasy Micro or Mini kits according to cell number. Each cell subset was processed separately to prevent cross-contamination, with patient and healthy donor samples processed together. The immunoSEQ multiplex PCR was used to amplify TCRB sequences from cDNA, yielding 87-bp fragments that span the CDR3 region. Sequencing of the amplicons was done on the Illumina HiSeq platform. In the paper's pipeline: PCR bias was corrected computationally using synthetic template baselines, and reads within Hamming distance 2 were collapsed, with unmergeable singletons discarded. Reads were aligned against IMGT to assign V, D and J genes, CDR3 length and insertions or deletions at six rearrangement sites. Within each subset, clonotype counts were normalized to sorted cell number, and only after that were true diversity and Gini coefficients computed with the tcR R package. The overlap coefficient, calculated on TCRB nucleotide sequences, was used to quantify repertoire sharing. As a proxy for the pre-selection repertoire, out-of-frame TCRB sequences from naive cells were analyzed. The table was pulled from immuneACCESS by TCRdb, which kept in-frame rearrangements only. Such tables lose some clones; where checked, under half of the loss comes from unresolved V genes, and the rest has no known cause. The V and J calls and clone size are taken from that table; D and trimming were inferred from the DNA. Recorded for this sample are under 950,000 clones; 17% of them occurred a single time. The top ten hold 0.02% to 0.025% of the sample.

Each donor gave one peripheral blood draw, averaging approximately 120 mL, which was collected into heparinised tubes. A BD FACSAria II was used to sort naive, central memory, regulatory and stem cell-like memory CD4+ T cells with a panel that included CD45RO, CCR7, CD25, CD127, CD95 and CD27. A purity above 95% was achieved for all sorted populations. PBMCs were separated immediately by Lymphoprep density gradient centrifugation and were stained directly, without being cultured. To minimize batch effects, samples were stained and sorted in pairs, one healthy donor with one patient per experiment. Concerning this clone: Its antigen target is currently unknown. One base away there is no much larger clone; base qualities are not given.

This clonotype was sampled from a young woman in good health. The chain is encoded by TRBV7-9 joined to TRBJ1-1, and the D gene may be TRBD1, 5 bases matching. The sequencing sample was made of naive CD4+ T cells from blood. The intended sense of this specimen's cell subset or site label: true naive CD4+ T cells. The sequenced DNA: TGTGCCAGCAGCCCCCAGGGCCAGGAGAACACTGAAGCTTTCTTT. Its protein is CASSPQGQENTEAFF.